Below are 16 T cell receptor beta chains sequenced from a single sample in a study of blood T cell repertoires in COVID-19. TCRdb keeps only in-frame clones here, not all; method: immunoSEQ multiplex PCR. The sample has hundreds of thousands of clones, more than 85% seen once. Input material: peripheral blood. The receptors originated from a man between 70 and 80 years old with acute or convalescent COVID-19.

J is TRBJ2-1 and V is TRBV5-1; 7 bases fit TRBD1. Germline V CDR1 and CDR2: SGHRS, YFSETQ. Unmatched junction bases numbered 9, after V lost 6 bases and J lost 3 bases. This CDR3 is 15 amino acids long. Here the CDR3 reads CASTWMQGDYNEQFF. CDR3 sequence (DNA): TGCGCCAGCACCTGGATGCAGGGGGACTACAATGAGCAGTTCTTC.

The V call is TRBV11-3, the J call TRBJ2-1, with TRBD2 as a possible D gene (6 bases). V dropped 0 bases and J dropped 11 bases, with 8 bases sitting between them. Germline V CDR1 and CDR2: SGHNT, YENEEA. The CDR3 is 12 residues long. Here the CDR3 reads CASSLDAGQQFF. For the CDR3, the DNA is TGTGCCAGCAGCTTAGATGCGGGACAGCAGTTCTTC.

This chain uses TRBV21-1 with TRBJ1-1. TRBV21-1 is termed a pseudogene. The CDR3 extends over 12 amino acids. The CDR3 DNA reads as TGTGCCAGCAGCGGGAGGAACACTGAAGCTTTCTTT. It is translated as CASSGRNTEAFF.

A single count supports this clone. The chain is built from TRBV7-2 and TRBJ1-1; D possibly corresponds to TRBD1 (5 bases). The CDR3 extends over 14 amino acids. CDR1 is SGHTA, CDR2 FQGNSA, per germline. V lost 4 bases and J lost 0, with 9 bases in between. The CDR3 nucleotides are TGTGCCAGCAGCTCAGGGTTCATGAACACTGAAGCTTTCTTT. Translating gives CASSSGFMNTEAFF.

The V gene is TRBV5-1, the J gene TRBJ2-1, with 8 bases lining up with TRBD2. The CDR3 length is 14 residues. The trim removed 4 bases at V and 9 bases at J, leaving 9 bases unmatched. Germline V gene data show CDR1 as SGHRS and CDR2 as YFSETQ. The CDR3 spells CASSPGLEVPEQFF. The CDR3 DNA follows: TGCGCCAGCAGCCCGGGACTAGAAGTTCCTGAGCAGTTCTTC.

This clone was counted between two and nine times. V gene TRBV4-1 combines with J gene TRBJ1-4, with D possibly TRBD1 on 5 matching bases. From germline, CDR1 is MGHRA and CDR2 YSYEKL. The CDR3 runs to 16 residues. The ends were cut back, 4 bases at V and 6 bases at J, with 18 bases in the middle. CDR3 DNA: TGCGCCAGCAGCCCTTCAGGTCATAGGGGTGATGAAAAACTGTTTTTT. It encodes CASSPSGHRGDEKLFF.

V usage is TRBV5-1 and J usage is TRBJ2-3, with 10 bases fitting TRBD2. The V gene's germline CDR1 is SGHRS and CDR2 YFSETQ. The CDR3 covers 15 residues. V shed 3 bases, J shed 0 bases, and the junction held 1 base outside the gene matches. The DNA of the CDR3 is TGCGCCAGCAGCTCTAGCGGGGGTAGCACAGATACGCAGTATTTT. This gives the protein CASSSSGGSTDTQYF.

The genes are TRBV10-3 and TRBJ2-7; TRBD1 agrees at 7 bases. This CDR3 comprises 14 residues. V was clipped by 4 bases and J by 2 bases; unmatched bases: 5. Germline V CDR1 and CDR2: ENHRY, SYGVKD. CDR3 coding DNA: TGTGCCATCAGTGGCAGGCAGGGGGCCTACGAGCAGTACTTC. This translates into CAISGRQGAYEQYF.

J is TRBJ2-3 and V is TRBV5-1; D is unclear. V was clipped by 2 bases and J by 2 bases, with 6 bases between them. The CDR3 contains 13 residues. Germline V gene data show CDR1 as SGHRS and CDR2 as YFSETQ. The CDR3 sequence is CASSFHYTDTQYF. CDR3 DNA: TGCGCCAGCAGCTTCCACTACACAGATACGCAGTATTTT.

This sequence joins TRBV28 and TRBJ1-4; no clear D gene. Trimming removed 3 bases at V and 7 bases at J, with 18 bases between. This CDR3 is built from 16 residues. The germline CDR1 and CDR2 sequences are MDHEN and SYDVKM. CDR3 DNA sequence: TGTGCCAGCAGTTTTGAGGGTGCGGGCAGGAGTGAAAAACTGTTTTTT. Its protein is CASSFEGAGRSEKLFF.

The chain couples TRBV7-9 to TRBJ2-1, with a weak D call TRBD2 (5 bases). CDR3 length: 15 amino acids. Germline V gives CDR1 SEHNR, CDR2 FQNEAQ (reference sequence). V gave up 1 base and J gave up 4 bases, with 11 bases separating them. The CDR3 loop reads CASSLVGADYNEQFF. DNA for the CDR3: TGTGCCAGCAGCTTAGTTGGAGCGGATTACAATGAGCAGTTCTTC.

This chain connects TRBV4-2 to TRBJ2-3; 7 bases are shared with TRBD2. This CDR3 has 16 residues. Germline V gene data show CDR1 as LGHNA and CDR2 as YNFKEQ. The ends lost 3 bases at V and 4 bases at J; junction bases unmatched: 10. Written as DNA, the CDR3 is TGTGCCAGCAGCCAGAGGAGCGGGGTGGATTCAGATACGCAGTATTTT. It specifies CASSQRSGVDSDTQYF.

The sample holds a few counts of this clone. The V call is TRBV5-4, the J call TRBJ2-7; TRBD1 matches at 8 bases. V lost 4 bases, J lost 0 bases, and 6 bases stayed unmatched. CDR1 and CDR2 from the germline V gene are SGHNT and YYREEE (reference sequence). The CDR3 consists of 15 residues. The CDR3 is CASSKGTGSSYEQYF. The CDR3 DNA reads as TGTGCCAGCAGCAAAGGGACAGGCAGCTCCTACGAGCAGTACTTC.

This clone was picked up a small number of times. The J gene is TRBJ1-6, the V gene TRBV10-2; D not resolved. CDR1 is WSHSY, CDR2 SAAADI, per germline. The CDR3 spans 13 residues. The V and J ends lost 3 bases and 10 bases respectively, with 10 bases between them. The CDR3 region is CASSDFPRSPLHF. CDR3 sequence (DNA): TGCGCCAGCAGTGACTTTCCGCGGTCACCCCTCCACTTT.

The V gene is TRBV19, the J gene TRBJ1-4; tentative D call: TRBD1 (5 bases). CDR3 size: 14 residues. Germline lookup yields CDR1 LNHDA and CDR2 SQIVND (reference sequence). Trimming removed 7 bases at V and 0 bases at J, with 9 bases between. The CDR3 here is CASNQGATNEKLFF. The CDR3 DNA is TGTGCCAGTAATCAGGGCGCAACTAATGAAAAACTGTTTTTT.

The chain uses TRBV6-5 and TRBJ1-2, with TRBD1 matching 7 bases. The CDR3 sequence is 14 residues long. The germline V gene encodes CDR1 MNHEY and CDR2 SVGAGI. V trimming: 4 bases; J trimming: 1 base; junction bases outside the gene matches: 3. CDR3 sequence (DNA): TGTGCCAGCAGTTCCAGACAGGGTAACTATGGCTACACCTTC. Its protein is CASSSRQGNYGYTF.